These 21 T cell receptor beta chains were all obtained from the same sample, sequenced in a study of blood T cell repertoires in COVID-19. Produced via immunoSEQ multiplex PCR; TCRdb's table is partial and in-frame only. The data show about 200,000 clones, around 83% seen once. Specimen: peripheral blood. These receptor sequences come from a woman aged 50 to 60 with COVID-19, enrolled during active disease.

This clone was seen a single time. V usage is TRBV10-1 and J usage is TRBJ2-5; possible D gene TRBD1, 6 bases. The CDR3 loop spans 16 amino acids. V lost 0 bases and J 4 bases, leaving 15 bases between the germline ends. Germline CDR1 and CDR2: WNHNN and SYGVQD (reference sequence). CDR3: CASSESDRRLVETQYF. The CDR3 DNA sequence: TGCGCCAGCAGTGAGTCGGACAGAAGGTTGGTAGAGACCCAGTACTTC.

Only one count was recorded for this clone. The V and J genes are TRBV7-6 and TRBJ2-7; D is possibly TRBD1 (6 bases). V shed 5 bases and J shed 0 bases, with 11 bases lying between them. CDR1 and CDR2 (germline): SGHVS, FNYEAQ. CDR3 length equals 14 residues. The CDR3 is CASSPADSSYEQYV. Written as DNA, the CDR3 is TGTGCCAGCAGCCCAGCGGACAGCTCCTACGAGCAGTACGTC.

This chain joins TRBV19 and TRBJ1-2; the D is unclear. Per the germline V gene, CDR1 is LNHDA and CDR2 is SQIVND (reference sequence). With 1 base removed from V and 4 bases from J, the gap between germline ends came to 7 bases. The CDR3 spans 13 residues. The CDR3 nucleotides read TGTGCCAGTAGTATAGGCATCAGCTATGGCTACACCTTC. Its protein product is CASSIGISYGYTF.

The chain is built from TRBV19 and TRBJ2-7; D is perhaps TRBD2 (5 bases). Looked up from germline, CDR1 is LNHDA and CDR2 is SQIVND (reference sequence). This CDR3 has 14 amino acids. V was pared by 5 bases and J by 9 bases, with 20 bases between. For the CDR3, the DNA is TGTGCCAGTAGTCCCGGTGGAGGCCTGGTTGGGCAGTACTTC. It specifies CASSPGGGLVGQYF.

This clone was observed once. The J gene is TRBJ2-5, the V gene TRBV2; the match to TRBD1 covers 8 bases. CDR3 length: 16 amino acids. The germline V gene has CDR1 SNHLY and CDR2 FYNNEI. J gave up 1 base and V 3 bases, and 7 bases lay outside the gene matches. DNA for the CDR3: TGTGCCAGCAGTGACGGAGTCGGACAGGGCCAAGAGACCCAGTACTTC. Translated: CASSDGVGQGQETQYF.

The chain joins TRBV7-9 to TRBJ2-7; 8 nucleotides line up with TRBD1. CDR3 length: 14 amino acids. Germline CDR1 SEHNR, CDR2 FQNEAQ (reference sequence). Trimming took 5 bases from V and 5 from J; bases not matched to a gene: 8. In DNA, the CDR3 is TGTGCCAGCAGCGTAGGGACAGGTATCCACGAGCAGTACTTC. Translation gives CASSVGTGIHEQYF.

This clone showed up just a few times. The CDR3 region is CAWMIKGGERTGELFF. CDR3 sequence (DNA): TGTGCCTGGATGATTAAGGGAGGAGAACGCACCGGGGAGCTGTTTTTT. The chain uses TRBV30 and TRBJ2-2; TRBD2 might be the D (6 bases). Looked up from germline, CDR1 is GTSNPN and CDR2 is SVGIG (reference sequence). V was pared by 4 bases and J by 4 bases, with 19 bases between. The CDR3 is 16 residues long.

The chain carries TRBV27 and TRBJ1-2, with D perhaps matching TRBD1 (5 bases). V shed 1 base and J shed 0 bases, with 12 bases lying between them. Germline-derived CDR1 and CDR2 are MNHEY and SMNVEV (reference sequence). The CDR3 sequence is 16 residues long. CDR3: CASSLWGDRTNYGYTF. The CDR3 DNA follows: TGTGCCAGCAGTTTATGGGGGGATCGTACTAACTATGGCTACACCTTC.

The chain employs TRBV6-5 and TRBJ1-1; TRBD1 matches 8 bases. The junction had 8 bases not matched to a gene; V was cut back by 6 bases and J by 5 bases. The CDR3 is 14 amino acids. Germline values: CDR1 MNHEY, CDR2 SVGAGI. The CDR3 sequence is CASSRQGARTEAFF. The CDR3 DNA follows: TGTGCCAGCAGCCGGCAGGGGGCGCGGACTGAAGCTTTCTTT.

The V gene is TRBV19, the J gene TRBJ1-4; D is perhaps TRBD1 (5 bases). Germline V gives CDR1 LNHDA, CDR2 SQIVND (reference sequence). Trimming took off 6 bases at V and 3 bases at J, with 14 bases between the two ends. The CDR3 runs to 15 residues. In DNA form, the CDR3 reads TGTGCCAGTAGAAAGGGGAACACAGCTAATGAAAAACTGTTTTTT. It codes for CASRKGNTANEKLFF.

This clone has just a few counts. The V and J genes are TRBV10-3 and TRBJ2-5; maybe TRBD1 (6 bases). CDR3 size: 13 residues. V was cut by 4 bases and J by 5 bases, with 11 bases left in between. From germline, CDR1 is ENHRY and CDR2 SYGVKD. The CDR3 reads CAISAGAGETQYF. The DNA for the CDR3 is TGTGCCATCAGTGCAGGGGCCGGGGAGACCCAGTACTTC.

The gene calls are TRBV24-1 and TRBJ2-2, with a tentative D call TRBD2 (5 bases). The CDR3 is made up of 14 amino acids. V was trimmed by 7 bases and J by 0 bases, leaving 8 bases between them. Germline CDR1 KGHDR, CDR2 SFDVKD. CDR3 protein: CATRTGSNTGELFF. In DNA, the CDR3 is TGTGCCACCAGGACGGGGTCGAACACCGGGGAGCTGTTTTTT.

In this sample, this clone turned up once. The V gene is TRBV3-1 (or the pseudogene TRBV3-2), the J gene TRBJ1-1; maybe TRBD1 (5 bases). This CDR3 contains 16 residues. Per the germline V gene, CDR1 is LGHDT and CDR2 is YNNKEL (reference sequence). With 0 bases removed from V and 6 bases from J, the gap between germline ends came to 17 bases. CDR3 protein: CASSQDWQGLGSEAFF. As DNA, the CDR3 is TGTGCCAGCAGCCAAGATTGGCAGGGCCTCGGTTCTGAAGCTTTCTTT.

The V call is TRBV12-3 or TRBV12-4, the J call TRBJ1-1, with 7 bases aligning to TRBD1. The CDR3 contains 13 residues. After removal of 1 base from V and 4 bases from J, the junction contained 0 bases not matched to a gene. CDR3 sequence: CASSLDRGTEAFF. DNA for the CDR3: TGTGCCAGCAGTTTAGACAGGGGCACTGAAGCTTTCTTT.

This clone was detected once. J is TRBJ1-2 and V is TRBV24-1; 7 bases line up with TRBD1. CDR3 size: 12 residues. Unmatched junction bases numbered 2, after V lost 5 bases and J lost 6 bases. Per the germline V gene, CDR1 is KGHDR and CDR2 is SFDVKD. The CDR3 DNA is TGTGCCACCAGTGGCAGGGGGAATGGCTACACCTTC. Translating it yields CATSGRGNGYTF.

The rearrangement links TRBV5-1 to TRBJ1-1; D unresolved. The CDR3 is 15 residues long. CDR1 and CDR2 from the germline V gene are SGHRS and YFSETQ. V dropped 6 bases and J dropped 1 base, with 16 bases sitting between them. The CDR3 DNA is TGCGCCAGCAAATCCACGTGGAGGGAGAACACTGAAGCTTTCTTT. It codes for CASKSTWRENTEAFF.

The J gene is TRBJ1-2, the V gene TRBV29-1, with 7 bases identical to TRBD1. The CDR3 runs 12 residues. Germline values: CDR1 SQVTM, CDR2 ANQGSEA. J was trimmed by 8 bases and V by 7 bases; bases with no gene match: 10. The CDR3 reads CSGLTGLRGYTF. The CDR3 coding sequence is TGCAGCGGCTTGACAGGGCTGCGCGGCTACACCTTC.

Here the CDR3 DNA reads TGTGCCAGCAGCCAAGGCGAGATCCCGGCTGAAGCTTTCTTT. Amino acids: CASSQGEIPAEAFF. V is TRBV3-1 (or the pseudogene TRBV3-2) and J is TRBJ1-1; no reliable D call. Trimming pared 1 base from V and 6 bases from J, leaving 12 bases between. This CDR3 has 14 amino acids. Per germline, CDR1 LGHDT and CDR2 YNNKEL (reference sequence).

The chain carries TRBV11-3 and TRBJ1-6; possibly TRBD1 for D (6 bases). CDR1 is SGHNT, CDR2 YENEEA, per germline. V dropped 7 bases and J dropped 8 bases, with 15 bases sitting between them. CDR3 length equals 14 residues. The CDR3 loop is CASTKQGLDSPLHF. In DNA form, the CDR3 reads TGTGCCAGCACCAAACAGGGTTTGGATTCACCCCTCCACTTT. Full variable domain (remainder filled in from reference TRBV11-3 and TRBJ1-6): EAGVVQSPRYKIIEKKQPVAFWCNPISGHNTLYWYLQNLGQGPELLIRYENEEAVDDSQLPKDRFSAERLKGVDSTLKIQPAELGDSAVYLCASTKQGLDSPLHFGNGTRLTVT.

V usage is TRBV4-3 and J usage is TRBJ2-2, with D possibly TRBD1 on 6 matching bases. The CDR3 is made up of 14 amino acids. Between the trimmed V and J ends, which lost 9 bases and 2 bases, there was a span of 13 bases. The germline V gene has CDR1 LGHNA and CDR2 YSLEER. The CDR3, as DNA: TGCGCCAGTACCCGGACAGCAAACACCGGGGAGCTGTTTTTT. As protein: CASTRTANTGELFF.

The CDR3 protein is CASSQDGSSKEFF. CDR3 DNA: TGTGCCAGCAGCCAAGATGGATCTAGCAAGGAGTTCTTC. V and J are TRBV3-1 (or the pseudogene TRBV3-2) and TRBJ2-1, with D possibly TRBD2 on 5 matching bases. V lost 0 bases and J 14 bases, leaving 14 bases between the germline ends. Germline CDR1 is LGHDT and CDR2 is YNNKEL (reference sequence). The CDR3 contains 13 residues.